Detailed here is one TCR beta chain. The data were obtained in a study of blood T cell repertoires in COVID-19. Overall study: COVID-19 samples, acute and convalescent, were from the United States, Italy and Spain.

Sequenced by immunoSEQ multiplex PCR; TCRdb stores in-frame clones only, minus some. The sample comprises about 280,000 clones, about 91% of which are singletons, and 2.8% rests with the top ten. The germline V gene has CDR1 MGHRA and CDR2 YSYEKL. V lost 0 bases and J lost 6; bases outside the gene matches: 10. CDR3 size: 16 residues. The receptor was isolated from a man in his forties who had been exposed to COVID-19. Sequencing was carried out using PBMCs or T cells enriched from blood (not recorded which). This chain links TRBV4-1 with TRBJ2-7; TRBD1 agrees at 8 bases. The CDR3 DNA reads as TGCGCCAGCAGCCAAGATAGGACAGGGAAGACCCGCGAGCAGTACTTC. Residues: CASSQDRTGKTREQYF.